This entry lists 11 T cell receptor beta chains sequenced from one sample in a study of tumor-infiltrating lymphocytes in localized non-small cell lung cancer. Sequencing was performed with immunoSEQ multiplex PCR; in TCRdb, only in-frame clones are kept and a portion is missing. The sample records 15,000 to 16,000 clones, roughly 71% being singletons. Material: lung tumor tissue. These receptors were taken from a human donor with non-small cell lung cancer.

This chain connects TRBV19 to TRBJ1-1, with 8 bases lining up with TRBD1. CDR1 is LNHDA and CDR2 is SQIVND in the germline V gene (reference sequence). The CDR3 contains 15 residues. The J segment lost 1 base and the V segment lost 6 bases, leaving 7 bases of the junction unmatched. In nucleotides, the CDR3 is TGTGCCAGTAGGATTCAGGGGGCAGGGAACACTGAAGCTTTCTTT. This gives the protein CASRIQGAGNTEAFF.

With regard to this clone: Other DNA sequences from this sample encode an identical CDR3 as well. The chain joins TRBV18 to TRBJ2-5; no firm D call. Germline values: CDR1 KGHSH, CDR2 LQKENI. The V gene lost 3 bases and the J gene lost 2 bases, with 1 base spanning the gap. This CDR3 is built from 11 residues. The CDR3, as DNA: TGTGCCAGCTCACCTCAAGAGACCCAGTACTTC. This codes for CASSPQETQYF.

The genes are TRBV9 and TRBJ1-2; tentative D call: TRBD1 (5 bases). This CDR3 region has 15 residues. CDR1 and CDR2 from the germline V gene are SGDLS and YYNGEE. V was shortened by 0 bases and J by 6 bases, with 15 bases between the two germline ends. Here the CDR3 DNA reads TGTGCCAGCAGCGTAGAGGGCGGGCAGGGCCATGGCTACACCTTC. Its protein is CASSVEGGQGHGYTF.

This chain's CDR3 is CASSLAGGGIYEQYF. As DNA, the CDR3 is TGCGCCAGCAGCTTGGCCGGGGGAGGTATCTACGAGCAGTACTTC. This chain uses TRBV5-1 with TRBJ2-7, with D possibly TRBD2 on 6 matching bases. With 0 bases removed from V and 3 bases from J, the gap between germline ends came to 13 bases. Germline values: CDR1 SGHRS, CDR2 YFSETQ. The CDR3 spans 15 residues.

The J gene is TRBJ2-7, the V gene TRBV7-8; 8 bases agree with TRBD2. CDR1 is SGHVS, CDR2 FQNEAQ, per germline. With V trimmed by 4 bases and J by 5 bases, 10 bases remained unmatched. The CDR3 consists of 15 residues. The CDR3 spells CASSSRGLEVNEQYF. CDR3 coding DNA: TGTGCCAGCAGCTCTAGGGGACTAGAGGTCAACGAGCAGTACTTC.

CDR3 residues: CASSLLATNEKLFF. CDR3 nucleotide sequence: TGTGCCAGCAGCCTACTTGCAACTAATGAAAAACTGTTTTTT. The V and J genes are TRBV6-5 and TRBJ1-4; the D is unclear. The germline V gene has CDR1 MNHEY and CDR2 SVGAGI. The CDR3 loop spans 14 amino acids. The V and J ends lost 6 bases and 0 bases respectively, with 8 bases between them.

This clone showed up just a few times. This rearrangement joins TRBV15 to TRBJ2-5; D uncertain. This CDR3 is built from 13 residues. The germline V gene encodes CDR1 LNHNV and CDR2 YYDKDF (reference sequence). V lost 1 base to trimming and J lost 5 bases, with 8 bases between them. In DNA, the CDR3 is TGTGCCACCAGCAGAGTAGGGTCGGAGACCCAGTACTTC. This sequence encodes CATSRVGSETQYF.

The rearrangement uses TRBV29-1 and TRBJ2-3, with TRBD2 matching over 12 bases. CDR1 and CDR2 from the germline V gene are SQVTM and ANQGSEA. Trimming at V came to 6 bases and at J to 2 bases, leaving 6 bases not matched to a gene. This CDR3 is 15 amino acids long. This chain's CDR3 is CSVKLAGGATDTQYF. In DNA, the CDR3 is TGCAGCGTGAAACTAGCGGGAGGAGCCACAGATACGCAGTATTTT.

The gene calls are TRBV6-4 and TRBJ2-3, with TRBD1 as a possible D gene (5 bases). Germline CDR1 and CDR2: MRHNA and SNTAGT. This CDR3 spans 15 amino acids. Trimming took off 0 bases at V and 1 base at J, with 8 bases between the two ends. DNA for the CDR3: TGTGCCAGCAGTGACTCCCAGGGCGGCACAGATACGCAGTATTTT. This codes for CASSDSQGGTDTQYF.

The rearrangement joins TRBV6-5 to TRBJ1-2; D possibly corresponds to TRBD1 (6 bases). V was trimmed by 4 bases and J by 8 bases, leaving 17 bases between them. From germline, CDR1 is MNHEY and CDR2 SVGAGI. CDR3 length equals 14 residues. The CDR3 reads CASSSQGGGGGYTF. The CDR3 nucleotides read TGTGCCAGCAGTTCCCAAGGGGGGGGCGGCGGCTACACCTTC.

The chain joins TRBV4-3 to TRBJ2-3; 8 bases match TRBD2. The CDR3 is made up of 16 amino acids. Germline CDR1 and CDR2: LGHNA and YSLEER. J was trimmed by 4 bases and V by 2 bases; bases with no gene match: 8. The CDR3 bases are TGCGCCAGCAGCCAAAGAGCGGGGGCCGGAGCAGATACGCAGTATTTT. Amino acids: CASSQRAGAGADTQYF.